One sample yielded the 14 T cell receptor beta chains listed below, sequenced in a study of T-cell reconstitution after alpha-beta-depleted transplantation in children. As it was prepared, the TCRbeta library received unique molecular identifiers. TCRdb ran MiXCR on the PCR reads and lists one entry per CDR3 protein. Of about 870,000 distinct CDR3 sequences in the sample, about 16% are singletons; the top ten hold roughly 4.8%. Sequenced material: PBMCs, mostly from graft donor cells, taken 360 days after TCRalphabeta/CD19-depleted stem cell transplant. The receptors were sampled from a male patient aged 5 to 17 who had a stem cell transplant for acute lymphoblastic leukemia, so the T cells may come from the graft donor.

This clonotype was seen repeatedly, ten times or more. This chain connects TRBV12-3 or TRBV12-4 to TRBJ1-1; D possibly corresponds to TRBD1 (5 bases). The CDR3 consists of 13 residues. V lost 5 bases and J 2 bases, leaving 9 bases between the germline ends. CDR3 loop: CASSQQVNTEAFF. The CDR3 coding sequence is TGTGCCAGCAGTCAACAGGTTAACACTGAAGCTTTCTTT.

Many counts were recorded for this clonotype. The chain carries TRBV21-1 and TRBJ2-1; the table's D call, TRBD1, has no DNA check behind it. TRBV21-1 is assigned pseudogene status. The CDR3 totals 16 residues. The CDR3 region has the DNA TGTGCCAGCACCGCCCGACAGGGTCTCACCTACAATGAGCAGTTCTTC. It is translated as CASTARQGLTYNEQFF.

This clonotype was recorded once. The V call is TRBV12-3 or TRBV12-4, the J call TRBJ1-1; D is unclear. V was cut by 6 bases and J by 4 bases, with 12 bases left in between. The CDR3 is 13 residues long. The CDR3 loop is CASSSLRSTEAFF. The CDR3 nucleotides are TGTGCCAGCAGCTCCCTAAGGTCCACTGAAGCTTTCTTT.

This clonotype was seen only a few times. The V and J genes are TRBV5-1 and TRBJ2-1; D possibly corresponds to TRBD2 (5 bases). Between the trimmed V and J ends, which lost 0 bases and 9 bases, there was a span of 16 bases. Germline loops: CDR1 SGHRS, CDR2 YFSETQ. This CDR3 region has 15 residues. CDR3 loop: CASSLGLAPQIEQFF. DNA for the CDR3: TGCGCCAGCAGCTTGGGGCTAGCCCCTCAAATTGAGCAGTTCTTC.

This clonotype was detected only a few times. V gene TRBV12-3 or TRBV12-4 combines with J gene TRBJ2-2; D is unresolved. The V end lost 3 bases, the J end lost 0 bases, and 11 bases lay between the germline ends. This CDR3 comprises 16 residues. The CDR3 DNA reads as TGTGCCAGCAGTTTTACGGTAATTACGAACACCGGGGAGCTGTTTTTT. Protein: CASSFTVITNTGELFF.

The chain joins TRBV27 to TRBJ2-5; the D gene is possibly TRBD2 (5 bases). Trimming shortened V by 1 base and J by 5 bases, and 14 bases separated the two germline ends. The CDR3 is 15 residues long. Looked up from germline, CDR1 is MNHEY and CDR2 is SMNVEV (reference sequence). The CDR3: CASSLWSGLGETQYF. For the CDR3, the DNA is TGTGCCAGCAGTTTATGGAGCGGCTTAGGGGAGACCCAGTACTTC.

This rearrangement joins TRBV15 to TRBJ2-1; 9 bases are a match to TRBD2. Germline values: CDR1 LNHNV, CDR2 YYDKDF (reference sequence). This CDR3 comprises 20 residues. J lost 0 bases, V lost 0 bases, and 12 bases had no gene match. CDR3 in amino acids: CATSRDPWSNSGSSYNEQFF. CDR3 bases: TGTGCCACCAGCAGAGATCCGTGGTCCAATAGCGGGAGCTCCTACAATGAGCAGTTCTTC. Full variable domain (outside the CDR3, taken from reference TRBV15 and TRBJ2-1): DAMVIQNPRYQVTQFGKPVTLSCSQTLNHNVMYWYQQKSSQAPKLLFHYYDKDFNNEADTPDNFQSRRPNTSFCFLDIRSPGLGDTAMYLCATSRDPWSNSGSSYNEQFFGPGTRLTVL.

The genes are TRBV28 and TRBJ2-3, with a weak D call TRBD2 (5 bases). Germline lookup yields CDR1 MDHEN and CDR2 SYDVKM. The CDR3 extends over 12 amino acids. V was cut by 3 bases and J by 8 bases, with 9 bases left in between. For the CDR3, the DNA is TGTGCCAGCAGTTTGTTCGCGGGTACGCAGTATTTT. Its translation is CASSLFAGTQYF.

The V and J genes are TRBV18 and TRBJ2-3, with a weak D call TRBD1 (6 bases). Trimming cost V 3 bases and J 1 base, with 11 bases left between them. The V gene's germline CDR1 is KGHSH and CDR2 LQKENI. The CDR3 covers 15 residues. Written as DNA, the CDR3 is TGTGCCAGCTCACCGGTGGGGGCTGGCACAGATACGCAGTATTTT. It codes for CASSPVGAGTDTQYF.

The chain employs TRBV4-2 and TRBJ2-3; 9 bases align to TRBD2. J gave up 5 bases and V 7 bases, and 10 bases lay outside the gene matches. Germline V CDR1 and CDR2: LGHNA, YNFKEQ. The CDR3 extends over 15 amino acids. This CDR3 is CASNPAGSGRDTQYF. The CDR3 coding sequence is TGTGCCAGCAACCCCGCGGGTAGCGGGAGAGATACGCAGTATTTT.

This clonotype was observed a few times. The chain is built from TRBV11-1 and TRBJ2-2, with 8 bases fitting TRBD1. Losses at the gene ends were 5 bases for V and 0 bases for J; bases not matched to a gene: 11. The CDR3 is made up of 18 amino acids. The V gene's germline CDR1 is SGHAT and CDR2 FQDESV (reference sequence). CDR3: CASSRMKDRDSNTGELFF. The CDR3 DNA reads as TGTGCCAGCAGCAGGATGAAGGACAGGGACTCGAACACCGGGGAGCTGTTTTTT.

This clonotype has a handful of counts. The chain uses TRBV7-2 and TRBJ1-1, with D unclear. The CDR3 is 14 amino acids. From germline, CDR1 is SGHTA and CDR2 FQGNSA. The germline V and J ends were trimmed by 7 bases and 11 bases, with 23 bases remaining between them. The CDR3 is CASTYGDGLHVAFF. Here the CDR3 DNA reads TGTGCCAGCACTTACGGTGACGGACTGCACGTCGCTTTCTTT. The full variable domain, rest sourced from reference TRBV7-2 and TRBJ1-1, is GAGVSQSPSNKVTEKGKDVELRCDPISGHTALYWYRQSLGQGLEFLIYFQGNSAPDKSGLPSDRFSAERTGGSVSTLTIQRTQQEDSAVYLCASTYGDGLHVAFFGQGTRLTVV.

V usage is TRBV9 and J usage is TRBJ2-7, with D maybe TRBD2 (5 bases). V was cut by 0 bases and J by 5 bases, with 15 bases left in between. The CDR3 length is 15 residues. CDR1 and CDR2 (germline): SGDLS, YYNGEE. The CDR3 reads CASSVAPASQDEQYF. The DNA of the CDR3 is TGTGCCAGCAGCGTAGCCCCGGCTAGCCAAGACGAGCAGTACTTC.

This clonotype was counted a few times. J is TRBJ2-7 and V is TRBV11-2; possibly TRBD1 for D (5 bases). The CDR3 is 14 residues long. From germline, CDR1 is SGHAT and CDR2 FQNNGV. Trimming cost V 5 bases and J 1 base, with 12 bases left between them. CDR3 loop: CASSPTDKSYEQYF. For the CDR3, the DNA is TGTGCCAGCAGCCCGACGGACAAATCCTACGAGCAGTACTTC. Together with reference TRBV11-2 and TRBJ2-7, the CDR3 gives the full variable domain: EAGVAQSPRYKIIEKRQSVAFWCNPISGHATLYWYQQILGQGPKLLIQFQNNGVVDDSQLPKDRFSAERLKGVDSTLKIQPAKLEDSAVYLCASSPTDKSYEQYFGPGTRLTVT.